This T cell receptor beta chain came from a study of vaccination effects on CD4 cells after COVID-19. Findings and caveats of the study: Convalescent patients numbered few in the study; early post-infection timepoints were missing entirely.

Using viral peptide pools, the ViraFEST assay grew out antigen-specific CD4+ T cells prior to sequencing. Investigators separated out CD4+ T cells once around 9 days of culture had passed. Vaccine recipients, nucleocapsid antibody negative, had no prior SARS-CoV-2 infection. A word on this clone: Its antigen is not known.

This table comes from immunoSEQ multiplex PCR, and its TCRdb copy is limited to in-frame clones, with some not included. This sample yields tens of thousands of clones, of which about 65% are seen a single time; about 4.1% belongs to the top ten. In germline, CDR1 is LNHDA, CDR2 SQIVND (reference sequence). Unmatched junction bases numbered 12, after V lost 2 bases and J lost 3 bases. The CDR3 contains 19 residues. This TCR derives from a human donor who received a COVID-19 vaccine. The sample was CD4+ T cells from PBMCs cultured with HCoV-OC43 spike peptides, taken before COVID-19 vaccination. The subset here: HCoV-OC43 spike overlapping peptide pool stimulation. The chain carries TRBV19 and TRBJ1-4; 10 bases align to TRBD1. CDR3 nucleotide sequence: TGTGCCAGTAGTATAAAGGGACAGGGGCTTATATCGGCTAATGAAAAACTGTTTTTT. Its protein is CASSIKGQGLISANEKLFF.